This TCR beta chain was obtained from a study of cytomegalovirus exposure and HLA in healthy donors. Points from the study as a whole: One later analysis, an examination of the 100 to 150 validation repertoires, found that first-cohort TCR clusters tended to co-occur in them.

The approximately 130-subject validation cohort, separate from the approximately 670-subject first cohort, included the donors. Germline V gene lookup returns CDR1 SNHLY and CDR2 FYNNEI. J was trimmed by 3 bases and V by 4 bases; bases with no gene match: 5. The CDR3 loop spans 16 amino acids. Points on this clone: No antigen is known for it.

TCRdb's copy holds only in-frame clones and misses some; the assay was immunoSEQ multiplex PCR. The profile shows some 250,000 clones, around 90% of them singletons. The chain combines TRBV2 with TRBJ2-1; 11 nucleotides align to TRBD2. The sequencing input was PBMCs. The TCR sequence derives from a woman younger than 35 in good health and CMV-seronegative. CDR3 amino acids: CASSVGLADLYNEQFF. The DNA for the CDR3 is TGTGCCAGCAGTGTGGGACTAGCGGACCTCTACAATGAGCAGTTCTTC. The complete variable domain, with remaining parts taken from reference TRBV2 and TRBJ2-1, reads EPEVTQTPSHQVTQMGQEVILRCVPISNHLYFYWYRQILGQKVEFLVSFYNNEISEKSEIFDDQFSVERPDGSNFTLKIRSTKLEDSAMYFCASSVGLADLYNEQFFGPGTRLTVL.